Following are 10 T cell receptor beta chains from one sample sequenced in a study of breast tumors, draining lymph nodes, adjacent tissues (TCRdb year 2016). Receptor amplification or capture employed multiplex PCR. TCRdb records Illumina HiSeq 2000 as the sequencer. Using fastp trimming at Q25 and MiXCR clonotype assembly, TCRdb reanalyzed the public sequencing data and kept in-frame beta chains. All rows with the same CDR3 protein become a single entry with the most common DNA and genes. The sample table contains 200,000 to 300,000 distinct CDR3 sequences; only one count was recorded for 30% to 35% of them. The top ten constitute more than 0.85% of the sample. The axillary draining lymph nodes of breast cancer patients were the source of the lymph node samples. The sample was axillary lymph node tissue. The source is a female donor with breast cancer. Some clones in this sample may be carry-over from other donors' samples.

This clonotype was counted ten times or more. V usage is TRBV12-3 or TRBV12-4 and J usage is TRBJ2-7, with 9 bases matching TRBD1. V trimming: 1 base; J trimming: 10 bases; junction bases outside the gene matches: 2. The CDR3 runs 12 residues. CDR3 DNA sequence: TGTGCCAGCAGTTTAGACAGGGGGCCACAGTACTTC. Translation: CASSLDRGPQYF.

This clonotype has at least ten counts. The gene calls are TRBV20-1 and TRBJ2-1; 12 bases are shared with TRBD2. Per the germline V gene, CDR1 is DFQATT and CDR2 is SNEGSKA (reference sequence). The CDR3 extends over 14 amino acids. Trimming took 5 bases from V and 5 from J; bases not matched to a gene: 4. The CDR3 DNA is TGCAGTGCTTTCGGACTAGCGGGACACAATGAGCAGTTCTTC. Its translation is CSAFGLAGHNEQFF.

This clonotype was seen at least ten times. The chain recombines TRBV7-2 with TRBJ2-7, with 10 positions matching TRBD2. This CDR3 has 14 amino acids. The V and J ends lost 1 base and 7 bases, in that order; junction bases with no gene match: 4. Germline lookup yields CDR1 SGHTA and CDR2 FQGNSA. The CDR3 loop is CASSLVLAGVEQYF. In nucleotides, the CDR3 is TGTGCCAGCAGCTTAGTCCTAGCGGGAGTGGAGCAGTACTTC.

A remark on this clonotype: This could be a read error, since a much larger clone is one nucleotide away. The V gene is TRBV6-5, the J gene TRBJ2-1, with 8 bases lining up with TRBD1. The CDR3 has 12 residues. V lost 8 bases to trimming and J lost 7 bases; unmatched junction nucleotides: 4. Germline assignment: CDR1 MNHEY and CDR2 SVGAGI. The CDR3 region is CASYGQGNEQFF. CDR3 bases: TGTGCCAGCTACGGACAGGGAAATGAGCAGTTCTTC.

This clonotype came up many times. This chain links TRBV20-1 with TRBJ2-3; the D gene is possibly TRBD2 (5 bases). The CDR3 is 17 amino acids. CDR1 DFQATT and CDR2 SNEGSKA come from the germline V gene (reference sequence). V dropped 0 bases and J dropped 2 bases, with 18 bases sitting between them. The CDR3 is CSARDPGTKAHTDTQYF. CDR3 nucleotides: TGCAGTGCTAGAGATCCGGGAACCAAGGCCCACACAGATACGCAGTATTTT.

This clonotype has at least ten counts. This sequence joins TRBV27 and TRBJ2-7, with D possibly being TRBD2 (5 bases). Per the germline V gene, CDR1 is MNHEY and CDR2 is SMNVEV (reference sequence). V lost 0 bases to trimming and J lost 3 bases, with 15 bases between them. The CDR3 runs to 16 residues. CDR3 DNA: TGTGCCAGCAGTTTATCGTGGCAGGACTCCGTCTACGAGCAGTACTTC. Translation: CASSLSWQDSVYEQYF.

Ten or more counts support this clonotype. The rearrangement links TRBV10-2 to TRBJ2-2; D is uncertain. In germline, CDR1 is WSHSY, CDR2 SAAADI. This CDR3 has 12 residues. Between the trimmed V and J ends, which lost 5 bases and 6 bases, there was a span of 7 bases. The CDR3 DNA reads TGCGCCAGCAGTTTAAAGGCCGGGGAGCTGTTTTTT. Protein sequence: CASSLKAGELFF.

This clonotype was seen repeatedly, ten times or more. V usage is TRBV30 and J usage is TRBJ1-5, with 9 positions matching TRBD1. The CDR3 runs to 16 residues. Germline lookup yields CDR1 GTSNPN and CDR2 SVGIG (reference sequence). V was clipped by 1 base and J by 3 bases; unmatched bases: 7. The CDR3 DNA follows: TGTGCCTGGAGTGGCAGGACAGGGGTAACCAATCAGCCCCAGCATTTT. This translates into CAWSGRTGVTNQPQHF.

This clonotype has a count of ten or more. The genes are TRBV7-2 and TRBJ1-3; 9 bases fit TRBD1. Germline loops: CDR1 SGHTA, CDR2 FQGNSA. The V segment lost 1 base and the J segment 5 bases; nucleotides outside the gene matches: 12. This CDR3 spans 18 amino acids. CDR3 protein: CASSLEGRGTGLRNTIYF. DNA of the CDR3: TGTGCCAGCAGCTTAGAGGGGCGAGGGACAGGGCTCAGAAACACCATATATTTT.

The DNA of the CDR3 is TGTGCCCCCCCGACTAGCGGCAGCTCCTACAATGAGCAGTTCTTC. As protein: CAPPTSGSSYNEQFF. The chain is built from TRBV24-1 and TRBJ2-1, with TRBD2 matching 9 bases. The CDR3 is 15 residues long. Looked up from germline, CDR1 is KGHDR and CDR2 is SFDVKD. V dropped 12 bases and J dropped 0; count of bases not matched to a gene: 8.